The 32 T cell receptor beta chains below all came from one sample that was sequenced in a study of blood T cells in healthy people across ages. Primed by a sample-barcoded 5' primer and a J-beta primer mix, a second PCR proceeded for about 6 to 11 cycles. Each CDR3 protein gets one entry after TCRdb re-called the 5' RACE reads with MiXCR. Found here are under 750,000 distinct CDR3 sequences, 40% to 55% of them singletons; the top ten hold 20% to 25%. The specimen sequenced was blood. The receptor source for this set is a man older than 75 in good health.

The sample holds a few counts of this clonotype. The V and J genes are TRBV11-3 and TRBJ2-3, with 8 positions matching TRBD2. Per germline, CDR1 SGHNT and CDR2 YENEEA. The junction had 3 bases not matched to a gene; V was cut back by 5 bases and J by 2 bases. The CDR3 contains 14 residues. The DNA for the CDR3 is TGTGCCAGCAGCCCGCGGGGGGACACAGATACGCAGTATTTT. As protein: CASSPRGDTDTQYF.

This clonotype has a count of ten or more. The genes are TRBV6-6 and TRBJ1-2; D call uncertain. The V end lost 6 bases, the J end lost 5 bases, and 10 bases lay between the germline ends. This CDR3 spans 12 amino acids. Germline lookup yields CDR1 MNHNY and CDR2 SVGAGI (reference sequence). CDR3 nucleotides: TGTGCCAGCAGGCCCCCAGCGTATGGCTACACCTTC. This translates into CASRPPAYGYTF.

This clonotype occurred a few times. The rearrangement links TRBV29-1 to TRBJ2-3; 12 bases fit TRBD2. Germline-derived CDR1 and CDR2 are SQVTM and ANQGSEA. The CDR3 runs to 15 residues. V lost 6 bases, J lost 5 bases, and 9 bases stayed unmatched. The CDR3, as DNA: TGCAGCGTGACCAGGACTAGCGGGAATTTAGATACGCAGTATTTT. The encoded protein is CSVTRTSGNLDTQYF.

This clonotype has just a few counts. The chain carries TRBV7-9 and TRBJ2-4; no clear D gene. The CDR3 runs 13 residues. Germline assignment: CDR1 SEHNR and CDR2 FQNEAQ (reference sequence). With 4 bases removed from V and 2 bases from J, the gap between germline ends came to 6 bases. Here the CDR3 DNA reads TGTGCCAGCAGCTCCGCAACCAAAAACATTCAGTACTTC. It is translated as CASSSATKNIQYF.

This clonotype was recorded once. The chain joins TRBV11-2 to TRBJ2-5; perhaps TRBD1 as D (7 bases). Germline-derived CDR1 and CDR2 are SGHAT and FQNNGV. Deletions cut 3 bases from V and 1 base from J, with 15 bases between. The CDR3 length is 16 residues. CDR3: CASSFGGTAFQETQYF. The DNA for the CDR3 is TGTGCCAGCAGCTTCGGCGGGACAGCCTTCCAAGAGACCCAGTACTTC.

V gene TRBV20-1 combines with J gene TRBJ1-5; D is possibly TRBD1 (6 bases). V was trimmed by 0 bases and J by 3 bases, leaving 15 bases between them. The length of the CDR3 is 16 residues. In germline, CDR1 is DFQATT, CDR2 SNEGSKA (reference sequence). CDR3 amino acids: CSARDPQGLDNQPQHF. CDR3 sequence (DNA): TGCAGTGCTAGAGATCCTCAGGGGCTTGACAATCAGCCCCAGCATTTT.

In this sample, this clonotype turned up once. The rearrangement links TRBV9 to TRBJ1-2, with D unresolved. The CDR3 loop spans 17 amino acids. V lost 0 bases, J lost 4 bases, and 19 bases lay in between. Germline lookup yields CDR1 SGDLS and CDR2 YYNGEE. This chain's CDR3 is CASSVGPSVSGSYGYTF. The DNA of the CDR3 is TGTGCCAGCAGCGTAGGCCCCAGCGTCTCCGGTTCCTATGGCTACACCTTC.

This clonotype has just a few counts. This rearrangement joins TRBV29-1 to TRBJ1-1; unclear D gene. The V end was cut by 5 bases, the J end by 0 bases, with 10 bases between. The CDR3 contains 13 residues. CDR1 SQVTM and CDR2 ANQGSEA come from the germline V gene. The CDR3 here is CSVILGMNTEAFF. The CDR3 DNA is TGCAGCGTTATCCTGGGGATGAACACTGAAGCTTTCTTT.

This clonotype was observed a handful of times. The gene calls are TRBV3-1 and TRBJ2-1; 8 bases are a match to TRBD2. The CDR3 extends over 15 amino acids. The V segment lost 6 bases and the J segment 7 bases; nucleotides outside the gene matches: 11. Germline assignment: CDR1 LGHDT and CDR2 YNNKEL (reference sequence). The DNA of the CDR3 is TGTGCCAGCAGGACCGGGGCCAGCGGGAGTAATGAGCAGTTCTTC. This encodes CASRTGASGSNEQFF.

For the CDR3, the DNA is TGTGCCAGCAGTTTATTCCCGGGACTAGGCCCTCTTTGGGAGACCCAGTACTTC. This encodes CASSLFPGLGPLWETQYF. The chain has TRBV28 and TRBJ2-5; TRBD2 agrees at 8 bases. CDR1 is MDHEN and CDR2 is SYDVKM in the germline V gene. V was clipped by 1 base and J by 5 bases; unmatched bases: 15. The CDR3 runs to 18 residues. Variable domain in full (rest from reference TRBV28 and TRBJ2-5): DVKVTQSSRYLVKRTGEKVFLECVQDMDHENMFWYRQDPGLGLRLIYFSYDVKMKEKGDIPEGYSVSREKKERFSLILESASTNQTSMYLCASSLFPGLGPLWETQYFGPGTRLLVL.

This clonotype was seen a few times. DNA for the CDR3: TGTGCCAGCAGCTTAGGTGGGGGGGCCCGAGGAGGCTATGGCTACACCTTC. Protein product: CASSLGGGARGGYGYTF. The chain employs TRBV7-8 and TRBJ1-2, with a weak D call TRBD1 (6 bases). The CDR3 is made up of 17 amino acids. V was trimmed by 1 base and J by 4 bases, leaving 19 bases between them. From germline, CDR1 is SGHVS and CDR2 FQNEAQ.

The chain carries TRBV4-3 and TRBJ1-5; D is undetermined. The germline V and J ends were trimmed by 3 bases and 2 bases, with 14 bases remaining between them. The CDR3 length is 16 residues. Germline-derived CDR1 and CDR2 are LGHNA and YSLEER. CDR3 residues: CASSQEYPSGNQPQHF. CDR3 in DNA: TGCGCCAGCAGCCAGGAATATCCTTCGGGCAATCAGCCCCAGCATTTT.

This clonotype appeared a few times. V and J are TRBV7-2 and TRBJ1-2, with unresolved D. Deletions cut 7 bases from V and 4 bases from J, with 19 bases between. The CDR3 has 15 amino acids. In germline, CDR1 is SGHTA, CDR2 FQGNSA. The CDR3 loop reads CASNREADSSYGYTF. The CDR3 nucleotides are TGTGCCAGCAACCGAGAAGCCGATTCTTCCTATGGCTACACCTTC.

At least ten counts were recorded for this clonotype. V gene TRBV5-5 combines with J gene TRBJ2-3; D gene ambiguous. Deletions cut 1 base from V and 0 bases from J, with 12 bases between. Per the germline V gene, CDR1 is SGHKS and CDR2 is YYEKEE (reference sequence). This CDR3 comprises 16 residues. The CDR3 protein is CASSLSWEVSTDTQYF. CDR3 DNA: TGTGCCAGCAGCTTGTCCTGGGAAGTTAGCACAGATACGCAGTATTTT.

This clonotype was detected a few times. V and J are TRBV3-1 and TRBJ1-6, with TRBD1 as a possible D gene (5 bases). The V end was cut by 2 bases, the J end by 10 bases, with 12 bases between. The germline gives CDR1 LGHDT, CDR2 YNNKEL (reference sequence). This CDR3 contains 14 residues. CDR3 loop: CASSQPGRQSPLHF. In nucleotides, the CDR3 is TGTGCCAGCAGCCAACCAGGGCGCCAATCACCCCTCCACTTT.

This clonotype was seen a handful of times. J is TRBJ2-7 and V is TRBV20-1, with 11 bases aligning to TRBD2. The V and J ends lost 1 base and 4 bases, in that order; junction bases with no gene match: 6. The CDR3 is made up of 15 amino acids. Looked up from germline, CDR1 is DFQATT and CDR2 is SNEGSKA (reference sequence). CDR3 region: CSARVRLAGGYEQYF. CDR3 DNA sequence: TGCAGTGCTAGAGTCCGTCTAGCGGGAGGTTACGAGCAGTACTTC.

The V gene is TRBV5-1, the J gene TRBJ2-3, with 10 bases fitting TRBD1. The CDR3 spans 15 residues. V was clipped by 8 bases and J by 6 bases; unmatched bases: 12. The V gene's germline CDR1 is SGHRS and CDR2 YFSETQ. The DNA for the CDR3 is TGCGCCAGTTACCGTGGACAGGGGGGCTCGGATACGCAGTATTTT. Its translation is CASYRGQGGSDTQYF.

This clonotype was seen a handful of times. The chain has TRBV7-2 and TRBJ2-7, with unresolved D. This CDR3 has 13 residues. Germline-derived CDR1 and CDR2 are SGHTA and FQGNSA. V lost 4 bases, J lost 7 bases, and 14 bases lay in between. The CDR3 sequence is CASSSLGMTEQYF. CDR3 nucleotide sequence: TGTGCCAGCAGCTCCCTAGGGATGACAGAGCAGTACTTC.

V and J are TRBV27 and TRBJ2-7, with no clear D. Trimming left V 8 bases short and J 7 bases short, with 12 bases between. This CDR3 has 11 amino acids. CDR1 and CDR2 (germline): MNHEY, SMNVEV (reference sequence). The CDR3 sequence is CASSKGREQYF. CDR3 coding DNA: TGTGCCAGCTCGAAAGGTAGAGAGCAGTACTTC.

The chain uses TRBV20-1 and TRBJ2-3; 8 bases fit TRBD2. Losses at the gene ends were 3 bases for V and 2 bases for J; bases not matched to a gene: 7. There are 15 residues in the CDR3. The germline gives CDR1 DFQATT, CDR2 SNEGSKA (reference sequence). CDR3 sequence reads: CSARGSGGLTDTQYF. The CDR3 DNA is TGCAGTGCTAGGGGATCGGGGGGGCTCACAGATACGCAGTATTTT.

The chain joins TRBV5-1 to TRBJ2-3; 10 bases are a match to TRBD1. Germline loops: CDR1 SGHRS, CDR2 YFSETQ. The CDR3 runs 15 residues. V lost 1 base and J lost 5; bases outside the gene matches: 4. This chain's CDR3 is CASSLRQGAEDTQYF. The CDR3 region has the DNA TGCGCCAGCAGCTTGCGACAGGGGGCAGAAGATACGCAGTATTTT. The full variable domain, in which reference TRBV5-1 and TRBJ2-3 provide the parts outside the CDR3, is KAGVTQTPRYLIKTRGQQVTLSCSPISGHRSVSWYQQTPGQGLQFLFEYFSETQRNKGNFPGRFSGRQFSNSRSEMNVSTLELGDSALYLCASSLRQGAEDTQYFGPGTRLTVL.

This rearrangement joins TRBV6-2 or TRBV6-3 to TRBJ2-5; 14 bases map to TRBD2. The last part of the DNA fits TRBJ2-4 better; the J call may be wrong. Germline V gene data show CDR1 as MNHEY and CDR2 as SVGEGT. The CDR3 covers 16 residues. The CDR3 DNA sequence: TGTGCCAGCAGTTACGGACTAGCGGGGGGAGAAAACATTCAGTACTTC. This sequence encodes CASSYGLAGGENIQYF.

This clonotype was seen only a few times. This chain joins TRBV10-3 and TRBJ2-7, with D uncertain. CDR1 and CDR2 (germline): ENHRY, SYGVKD. The CDR3 length is 13 residues. V lost 3 bases to trimming and J lost 3 bases, with 9 bases between them. The chain's CDR3 is CAISEGKNYEQYF. CDR3 DNA: TGTGCCATCAGTGAAGGGAAAAACTACGAGCAGTACTTC.

The J gene is TRBJ2-1, the V gene TRBV28; 13 bases are shared with TRBD2. Losses at the gene ends were 6 bases for V and 5 bases for J; bases not matched to a gene: 7. CDR1 MDHEN and CDR2 SYDVKM come from the germline V gene. The CDR3 covers 16 residues. CDR3 nucleotide sequence: TGTGCCAGCAGAGGGACTAGCGGGGCTTTTCACAATGAGCAGTTCTTC. This sequence encodes CASRGTSGAFHNEQFF. The entire variable domain, with the rest obtained from reference TRBV28 and TRBJ2-1, is as follows: DVKVTQSSRYLVKRTGEKVFLECVQDMDHENMFWYRQDPGLGLRLIYFSYDVKMKEKGDIPEGYSVSREKKERFSLILESASTNQTSMYLCASRGTSGAFHNEQFFGPGTRLTVL.

This sequence joins TRBV5-5 and TRBJ2-5, with D possibly matching TRBD2 (5 bases). V was trimmed by 0 bases and J by 11 bases, leaving 17 bases between them. This CDR3 is built from 14 residues. Germline V gives CDR1 SGHKS, CDR2 YYEKEE (reference sequence). Here the CDR3 reads CASSLVLPGNEQYF. DNA of the CDR3: TGTGCCAGCAGCTTGGTTTTGCCGGGAAATGAGCAGTACTTC.

Worth noting for this clonotype: A much bigger clone sits one base away, suggesting this may be a read error. The chain couples TRBV27 to TRBJ2-6, with TRBD2 matching 13 bases. J lost 2 bases, V lost 8 bases, and 3 bases had no gene match. The germline gives CDR1 MNHEY, CDR2 SMNVEV (reference sequence). There are 16 residues in the CDR3. In DNA, the CDR3 is TGTGCCAGCGCCGGACTAGCGGGAGCTGGGGCCAACGTCCTGACTTTC. The encoded protein is CASAGLAGAGANVLTF. Full variable domain (outside the CDR3, taken from reference TRBV27 and TRBJ2-6): EAQVTQNPRYLITVTGKKLTVTCSQNMNHEYMSWYRQDPGLGLRQIYYSMNVEVTDKGDVPEGYKVSRKEKRNFPLILESPSPNQTSLYFCASAGLAGAGANVLTFGAGSRLTVL.

The gene calls are TRBV7-2 and TRBJ2-3; D remains unclear. This CDR3 is built from 14 residues. From germline, CDR1 is SGHTA and CDR2 FQGNSA. Between the trimmed V and J ends, which lost 1 base and 5 bases, there was a span of 10 bases. The CDR3, as DNA: TGTGCCAGCAGCTTAGGCCCCGCGCAAGATACGCAGTATTTT. Translating gives CASSLGPAQDTQYF. Full variable domain (outside the CDR3, taken from reference TRBV7-2 and TRBJ2-3): GAGVSQSPSNKVTEKGKDVELRCDPISGHTALYWYRQSLGQGLEFLIYFQGNSAPDKSGLPSDRFSAERTGGSVSTLTIQRTQQEDSAVYLCASSLGPAQDTQYFGPGTRLTVL.

The chain joins TRBV9 to TRBJ2-1; D tentatively reads TRBD1 or TRBD2 (5 bases each). The CDR3 is 15 residues long. Trimming removed 1 base at V and 5 bases at J, with 13 bases between. Germline V gene data show CDR1 as SGDLS and CDR2 as YYNGEE. CDR3 residues: CASSVFGTINNEQFF. CDR3 sequence (DNA): TGTGCCAGCAGCGTATTCGGGACCATAAACAATGAGCAGTTCTTC.

This clonotype was observed a few times. The chain is built from TRBV10-3 and TRBJ2-3; maybe TRBD2 (5 bases). From germline, CDR1 is ENHRY and CDR2 SYGVKD. The CDR3 is made up of 12 amino acids. V lost 6 bases, J lost 14 bases, and 18 bases lay in between. DNA for the CDR3: TGTGCCATCAGCGCCATGAAAGGAGGACCGTATTTT. It is translated as CAISAMKGGPYF.

This clonotype was picked up a small number of times. This sequence joins TRBV29-1 and TRBJ2-2; tentative D call: TRBD1 (5 bases). The length of the CDR3 is 13 residues. Germline-derived CDR1 and CDR2 are SQVTM and ANQGSEA. Trimming took 3 bases from V and 1 from J, leaving 6 bases between them. The CDR3 spells CSVDTGNTGELFF. CDR3 bases: TGCAGCGTTGATACAGGGAACACCGGGGAGCTGTTTTTT.

This chain joins TRBV2 and TRBJ1-1; TRBD1 might be the D (5 bases). Trimming took off 6 bases at V and 0 bases at J, with 14 bases between the two ends. The length of the CDR3 is 15 residues. Per germline, CDR1 SNHLY and CDR2 FYNNEI. CDR3 DNA sequence: TGTGCCAGCAGGAGGGAAGACAGTATGAACACTGAAGCTTTCTTT. Translation: CASRREDSMNTEAFF.

This clonotype has only a few counts. This chain connects TRBV15 to TRBJ2-3, with 7 bases matching TRBD2. V lost 5 bases, J lost 10 bases, and 9 bases stayed unmatched. The CDR3 is made up of 13 amino acids. Germline loops: CDR1 LNHNV, CDR2 YYDKDF (reference sequence). The CDR3 DNA reads TGTGCCACCAGCCCAAGACTAGCCTCCCCGCAGTATTTT. It translates to CATSPRLASPQYF.